Presented here are 17 T cell receptor beta chains from one specimen sequenced in a study of cytomegalovirus exposure and HLA in healthy donors. With 60 Vbeta and 13 Jbeta primers, the PCR was carried out. Method: immunoSEQ multiplex PCR; TCRdb's copy keeps in-frame clones and lacks some. The sample carries some 120,000 clones, 70% to 75% recorded once. The source material was PBMCs. Source of these receptors: a middle-aged woman in good health and CMV-seropositive.

The gene calls are TRBV7-9 and TRBJ1-1, with D unclear. The germline V gene has CDR1 SEHNR and CDR2 FQNEAQ (reference sequence). This CDR3 has 12 residues. The germline V and J ends were trimmed by 4 bases and 11 bases, with 14 bases remaining between them. CDR3 amino acids: CASSSSPGGAFF. The CDR3 coding sequence is TGTGCCAGCAGCTCCAGTCCGGGTGGGGCTTTCTTT.

This clone was seen at least ten times. The chain uses TRBV21-1 and TRBJ1-4; the tabulated D call, TRBD1, remains unverified against the DNA. TRBV21-1 is a documented pseudogene. CDR3 length equals 15 residues. The CDR3 sequence: CASSNGRTGVGKLFF. CDR3 coding DNA: TGTGCCAGCAGCAATGGGAGGACAGGGGTTGGGAAACTGTTTTTT.

V is TRBV7-9 and J is TRBJ2-5; 10 bases are shared with TRBD2. After removal of 4 bases from V and 5 bases from J, the junction contained 13 bases not matched to a gene. CDR1 SEHNR and CDR2 FQNEAQ come from the germline V gene (reference sequence). This CDR3 has 17 residues. The CDR3 DNA sequence: TGTGCCAGCAGCTCCCCGGGGCAGCGGGGGGGCAGGGAGACCCAGTACTTC. Protein sequence: CASSSPGQRGGRETQYF.

The chain links TRBV18 to TRBJ1-1, with D possibly matching TRBD1 (6 bases). V shed 3 bases and J shed 1 base, with 9 bases lying between them. CDR3 length: 14 residues. Germline CDR1 is KGHSH and CDR2 is LQKENI. The CDR3 sequence is CASSPPGENTEAFF. The CDR3 nucleotides read TGTGCCAGCTCACCGCCAGGGGAGAACACTGAAGCTTTCTTT.

This clone was picked up a small number of times. The rearrangement links TRBV5-6 to TRBJ2-7; 11 bases map to TRBD1. J lost 4 bases, V lost 4 bases, and 4 bases had no gene match. The CDR3 is 14 amino acids. Germline V gene lookup returns CDR1 SGHDT and CDR2 YYEEEE. The CDR3 reads CASSPDRGLYEQYF. The CDR3 DNA reads as TGTGCCAGCAGCCCGGACAGGGGGCTGTACGAGCAGTACTTC.

The chain employs TRBV18 and TRBJ2-2; D is unclear. The CDR3 sequence is 14 residues long. CDR1 KGHSH and CDR2 LQKENI come from the germline V gene. The V end lost 2 bases, the J end lost 1 base, and 5 bases lay between the germline ends. The CDR3 region is CASSPAVNTGELFF. In DNA form, the CDR3 reads TGTGCCAGCTCACCAGCGGTGAACACCGGGGAGCTGTTTTTT.

The chain couples TRBV18 to TRBJ1-1; 7 positions match TRBD1. The germline CDR1 and CDR2 sequences are KGHSH and LQKENI. The trim removed 6 bases at V and 0 bases at J, leaving 10 bases unmatched. This CDR3 is 16 amino acids long. Written as DNA, the CDR3 is TGTGCCAGCTCCCCCCGGGACAGCAGTATGAACACTGAAGCTTTCTTT. Residues: CASSPRDSSMNTEAFF.

The chain is built from TRBV28 and TRBJ2-7; no definite D call. The CDR3 loop spans 13 amino acids. Germline lookup yields CDR1 MDHEN and CDR2 SYDVKM. With 6 bases removed from V and 3 bases from J, the gap between germline ends came to 12 bases. The CDR3 spells CASSPPPGYEQYF. The CDR3 DNA follows: TGTGCCAGCAGCCCCCCTCCAGGCTACGAGCAGTACTTC.

The chain employs TRBV15 and TRBJ2-1; TRBD2 aligns across 12 bases. The CDR3 runs to 16 residues. The trim removed 2 bases at V and 5 bases at J, leaving 4 bases unmatched. Germline V gives CDR1 LNHNV, CDR2 YYDKDF (reference sequence). Here the CDR3 reads CATSRYGLAGNNEQFF. CDR3 nucleotides: TGTGCCACCAGCAGATACGGACTAGCGGGGAACAATGAGCAGTTCTTC.

The chain recombines TRBV15 with TRBJ1-5, with unresolved D. V was trimmed by 5 bases and J by 1 base, leaving 12 bases between them. This CDR3 region has 15 residues. From germline, CDR1 is LNHNV and CDR2 YYDKDF (reference sequence). Here the CDR3 reads CATSDEGGSNQPQHF. As DNA, the CDR3 is TGTGCCACCAGCGACGAGGGAGGCAGCAATCAGCCCCAGCATTTT.

The genes are TRBV5-5 and TRBJ2-7, with 7 bases fitting TRBD2. The CDR3 runs to 13 residues. Germline loops: CDR1 SGHKS, CDR2 YYEKEE (reference sequence). Losses at the gene ends were 7 bases for V and 5 bases for J; bases not matched to a gene: 9. The CDR3 bases are TGTGCCAGCTGCTGGGGAGGGATCGACGAGCAGTACTTC. This translates into CASCWGGIDEQYF.

This clone was detected only once. The DNA of the CDR3 is TGTGCCAGCAGTTACTCGCGGACTAGGGTCGGCGAGCAGTACTTC. Translation gives CASSYSRTRVGEQYF. This chain links TRBV6-5 with TRBJ2-7; 7 bases are a match to TRBD2. CDR1 and CDR2 (germline): MNHEY, SVGAGI. Unmatched junction bases numbered 8, after V lost 0 bases and J lost 6 bases. The CDR3 totals 15 residues.

The rearrangement links TRBV10-3 to TRBJ1-4; TRBD1 aligns across 8 bases. CDR1 and CDR2 (germline): ENHRY, SYGVKD. After removal of 5 bases from V and 3 bases from J, the junction contained 2 bases not matched to a gene. There are 14 residues in the CDR3. The CDR3 is CAISPGGANEKLFF. CDR3 coding DNA: TGTGCCATCAGTCCAGGGGGCGCTAATGAAAAACTGTTTTTT.

This clone was detected only once. The V and J genes are TRBV7-2 and TRBJ1-1; 7 nucleotides line up with TRBD1. CDR1 SGHTA and CDR2 FQGNSA come from the germline V gene. V shed 5 bases and J 1 base; nucleotides not matched to a gene: 4. This CDR3 has 14 amino acids. In nucleotides, the CDR3 is TGTGCCAGCAGCCGTAGGGGGCAGAACACTGAAGCTTTCTTT. It is translated as CASSRRGQNTEAFF.

In this sample, this clone turned up a few times. The chain employs TRBV19 and TRBJ2-5; D gene ambiguous. CDR1 LNHDA and CDR2 SQIVND come from the germline V gene (reference sequence). CDR3 length: 14 residues. The germline V and J ends were trimmed by 5 bases and 0 bases, with 10 bases remaining between them. CDR3 in amino acids: CASSRGMYQETQYF. Here the CDR3 DNA reads TGTGCCAGTAGTCGAGGCATGTACCAAGAGACCCAGTACTTC.

The chain employs TRBV5-4 and TRBJ2-2; TRBD1 might be the D (5 bases). This CDR3 has 17 residues. Trimming pared 2 bases from V and 4 bases from J, leaving 18 bases between. Germline-derived CDR1 and CDR2 are SGHNT and YYREEE (reference sequence). The chain's CDR3 is CASSLDFGQGPTGELFF. CDR3 sequence (DNA): TGTGCCAGCAGCTTAGATTTTGGGCAGGGTCCCACCGGGGAGCTGTTTTTT.

V and J are TRBV6-5 and TRBJ1-5; D remains ambiguous. The CDR3 has 16 residues. Looked up from germline, CDR1 is MNHEY and CDR2 is SVGAGI. The V and J ends lost 2 bases and 4 bases respectively, with 15 bases between them. The CDR3: CASSYRRTGENQPQHF. DNA for the CDR3: TGTGCCAGCAGTTACAGGCGGACCGGGGAGAATCAGCCCCAGCATTTT.